This TCR beta chain was recovered during a study of OX40 agonist ivuxolimab in advanced cancers. The wider study: The drug used for patients, ivuxolimab, was an agonistic anti-OX40 (CD134) antibody.

Clones were sequenced by immunoSEQ multiplex PCR, and TCRdb holds only the in-frame ones, with some missing. Here the sample spans about 6,500 clones, 79% being singletons. The germline V gene has CDR1 MRHNA and CDR2 SNTAGT. This CDR3 is 13 amino acids long. Between the trimmed V and J ends, which lost 0 bases and 9 bases, there was a span of 6 bases. The timepoints at which blood was sampled were baseline, cycle 4 day 1, and cycle 7 day 1. The chain joins TRBV6-4 to TRBJ1-6; D unresolved. This TCR came from an adult with an advanced solid tumor such as melanoma, head and neck, liver or kidney cancer. Sequenced here: CD4+ or CD8+ T cells sorted from blood, sampled in a trial of the OX40 agonist ivuxolimab. The DNA of the CDR3 is TGTGCCAGCAGTGACTCCGTCGGTTCACCCCTCCACTTT. It encodes CASSDSVGSPLHF.